The 26 T cell receptor beta chains presented below share a single source sample, sequenced in a study of tumor-infiltrating lymphocytes in localized non-small cell lung cancer. The method was immunoSEQ multiplex PCR; TCRdb's version includes in-frame clones alone and lacks a portion of them. The sample contains 15,000 to 20,000 clones, roughly 69% of which appear only once. Specimen: lung tumor tissue. The receptors here all came from a human donor with non-small cell lung cancer.

This clone was observed a handful of times. The V gene is TRBV27, the J gene TRBJ2-3, with 8 positions matching TRBD2. V gave up 4 bases and J gave up 4 bases; unmatched junction bases: 10. The CDR3 has 16 residues. The germline V gene encodes CDR1 MNHEY and CDR2 SMNVEV (reference sequence). The CDR3 DNA reads as TGTGCCAGCAGTTCTCTCGTAGCGGGGTTGTCAGATACGCAGTATTTT. Its translation is CASSSLVAGLSDTQYF.

The J gene is TRBJ2-3, the V gene TRBV9, with D hard to call. The CDR3 loop spans 12 amino acids. Germline assignment: CDR1 SGDLS and CDR2 YYNGEE. Trimming removed 3 bases at V and 5 bases at J, with 7 bases between. CDR3 sequence: CASSGMRDTQYF. Written as DNA, the CDR3 is TGTGCCAGCAGCGGCATGAGAGATACGCAGTATTTT.

The chain is built from TRBV7-8 and TRBJ1-6; 8 positions match TRBD1. The CDR3 spans 22 residues. The germline V gene has CDR1 SGHVS and CDR2 FQNEAQ. The V segment lost 4 bases and the J segment 0 bases; nucleotides outside the gene matches: 20. CDR3 sequence: CASSYAGRAGGPISSYNSPLHF. The DNA for the CDR3 is TGTGCCAGCAGCTACGCTGGAAGGGCAGGGGGCCCGATTAGCTCCTATAATTCACCCCTCCACTTT.

This clone is a singleton in its sample. The chain recombines TRBV5-1 with TRBJ1-6; the D gene is possibly TRBD1 (5 bases). V dropped 0 bases and J dropped 6 bases, with 16 bases sitting between them. CDR3 length: 17 amino acids. Germline V lookup: CDR1 SGHRS, CDR2 YFSETQ. The CDR3 region is CASSLDLAGRSNSPLHF. The CDR3 DNA follows: TGCGCCAGCAGCTTGGATCTGGCAGGGAGGTCTAATTCACCCCTCCACTTT.

This chain connects TRBV29-1 to TRBJ1-1, with 8 bases lining up with TRBD1. This CDR3 region has 13 residues. Germline V CDR1 and CDR2: SQVTM, ANQGSEA. Trimming at V came to 4 bases and at J to 7 bases, leaving 8 bases not matched to a gene. The CDR3 loop reads CSVGGQGADEAFF. The CDR3 bases are TGCAGCGTTGGGGGGCAGGGGGCAGATGAAGCTTTCTTT.

This sequence joins TRBV18 and TRBJ2-5; TRBD1 is a possible D gene (5 bases). Germline lookup yields CDR1 KGHSH and CDR2 LQKENI. V was trimmed by 9 bases and J by 4 bases, leaving 21 bases between them. The CDR3 covers 15 residues. CDR3 region: CASSSREHGAETQYF. In DNA, the CDR3 is TGTGCCAGTTCCTCGCGAGAACATGGGGCAGAGACCCAGTACTTC.

The genes are TRBV10-3 and TRBJ1-3; D not resolved. Germline values: CDR1 ENHRY, CDR2 SYGVKD. V lost 4 bases, J lost 3 bases, and 10 bases lay in between. CDR3 length: 14 residues. CDR3 sequence: CAISVGMDGNTIYF. Here the CDR3 DNA reads TGTGCCATCAGTGTCGGGATGGATGGAAACACCATATATTTT.

This clone has a handful of counts. The chain uses TRBV11-2 and TRBJ2-1; D is uncertain. CDR1 and CDR2 (germline): SGHAT, FQNNGV. V was pared by 0 bases and J by 9 bases, with 9 bases between. CDR3 size: 13 residues. The CDR3 nucleotides are TGTGCCAGCAGCTTAGATCCGATAACTGAGCAGTTCTTC. Protein: CASSLDPITEQFF.

This chain joins TRBV10-2 and TRBJ1-1; D remains ambiguous. Looked up from germline, CDR1 is WSHSY and CDR2 is SAAADI. The V end was cut by 11 bases, the J end by 5 bases, with 15 bases between. This CDR3 contains 12 residues. This CDR3 reads CAAQGVRTEAFF. CDR3 coding DNA: TGCGCCGCCCAAGGCGTTAGAACTGAAGCTTTCTTT.

The J gene is TRBJ2-5, the V gene TRBV27, with D possibly being TRBD1 (6 bases). Germline values: CDR1 MNHEY, CDR2 SMNVEV (reference sequence). CDR3 size: 16 residues. Trimming shortened V by 2 bases and J by 4 bases, and 17 bases separated the two germline ends. CDR3 in DNA: TGTGCCAGCAGTTTAGGGGTAGTGACAGGCCCAGAGACCCAGTACTTC. The encoded protein is CASSLGVVTGPETQYF.

The chain employs TRBV4-1 and TRBJ2-5; TRBD1 agrees at 12 bases. Germline-derived CDR1 and CDR2 are MGHRA and YSYEKL. The junction had 13 bases not matched to a gene; V was cut back by 4 bases and J by 4 bases. The CDR3 has 18 residues. The CDR3 coding sequence is TGCGCCAGCAGCCTACTAGGCGGGGACAGGGGGCGAGGAGAGACCCAGTACTTC. This encodes CASSLLGGDRGRGETQYF.

This clone has just a few counts. The CDR3 loop reads CASSSGQRRNNEQFF. The CDR3 region has the DNA TGTGCCAGCAGCTCAGGCCAGCGGCGGAACAATGAGCAGTTCTTC. V gene TRBV7-9 combines with J gene TRBJ2-1; tentatively, D is TRBD2 (5 bases). The CDR3 length is 15 residues. Germline CDR1 SEHNR, CDR2 FQNEAQ (reference sequence). Trimming removed 4 bases at V and 5 bases at J, with 15 bases between.

The chain employs TRBV7-8 and TRBJ1-4; a weak D match, TRBD1 (5 bases). Germline CDR1 SGHVS, CDR2 FQNEAQ. Trimming removed 8 bases at V and 3 bases at J, with 16 bases between. The CDR3 totals 15 residues. The CDR3 loop is CASLPGTGPNEKLFF. As DNA, the CDR3 is TGTGCCAGCCTCCCGGGGACGGGACCTAATGAAAAACTGTTTTTT.

This clone is termed medium-sized. The rearrangement links TRBV2 to TRBJ1-2; TRBD1 matches 9 bases. Germline V CDR1 and CDR2: SNHLY, FYNNEI. With 11 bases clipped from V and 4 bases from J, the junction kept 5 bases outside the gene matches. The CDR3 sequence is 12 residues long. The CDR3 region has the DNA TGTGCCGGGGGGACAGGGTTCTATGGCTACACCTTC. This codes for CAGGTGFYGYTF.

The rearrangement joins TRBV6-5 to TRBJ1-1; the D gene is possibly TRBD1 (5 bases). Germline loops: CDR1 MNHEY, CDR2 SVGAGI. This CDR3 is 14 amino acids long. Trimming took 0 bases from V and 1 from J, leaving 6 bases between them. In DNA form, the CDR3 reads TGTGCCAGCAGTTACTCAACAGGGAACACTGAAGCTTTCTTT. It codes for CASSYSTGNTEAFF.

The chain carries TRBV4-2 and TRBJ2-2; 9 bases fit TRBD1. CDR3 length equals 14 residues. Germline CDR1 and CDR2: LGHNA and YNFKEQ. Germline trimming cut 4 bases from V and 4 bases from J; bases unmatched to any gene: 1. The chain's CDR3 is CASSRDRVTGELFF. CDR3 in DNA: TGTGCCAGCAGCCGGGACAGGGTCACCGGGGAGCTGTTTTTT.

The chain couples TRBV19 to TRBJ2-7; weak D call: TRBD2 (6 bases). Trimming removed 7 bases at V and 3 bases at J, with 7 bases between. The germline gives CDR1 LNHDA, CDR2 SQIVND (reference sequence). This CDR3 spans 11 amino acids. The CDR3 bases are TGTGCCAGTACGACTAGCTACGAGCAGTACTTC. Protein sequence: CASTTSYEQYF.

V is TRBV5-6 and J is TRBJ2-1, with TRBD2 matching over 10 bases. J gave up 4 bases and V 4 bases, and 5 bases lay outside the gene matches. The CDR3 is made up of 15 amino acids. CDR1 is SGHDT and CDR2 is YYEEEE in the germline V gene. The CDR3 region is CASSPTSGAYNEQFF. CDR3 nucleotide sequence: TGTGCCAGCAGCCCTACTAGCGGGGCGTACAATGAGCAGTTCTTC. Supplemented by reference TRBV5-6 and TRBJ2-1, the full variable domain reads DAGVTQSPTHLIKTRGQQVTLRCSPKSGHDTVSWYQQALGQGPQFIFQYYEEEERQRGNFPDRFSGHQFPNYSSELNVNALLLGDSALYLCASSPTSGAYNEQFFGPGTRLTVL.

This chain links TRBV7-2 with TRBJ1-4, with D hard to call. This CDR3 has 15 amino acids. Germline V lookup: CDR1 SGHTA, CDR2 FQGNSA. The V end lost 3 bases, the J end lost 8 bases, and 16 bases lay between the germline ends. The CDR3 DNA reads TGTGCCAGCAGCTTCGTGGTCCACTCCGGAGAAAAACTGTTTTTT. Its translation: CASSFVVHSGEKLFF.

This clone showed up just a few times. The chain joins TRBV27 to TRBJ1-2; D is perhaps TRBD1 (6 bases). With 0 bases removed from V and 8 bases from J, the gap between germline ends came to 13 bases. The CDR3 runs to 14 residues. Germline V gene data show CDR1 as MNHEY and CDR2 as SMNVEV (reference sequence). The CDR3 DNA reads as TGTGCCAGCAGTTTATCTCTAGCGGGGGGCGGCTACACCTTC. Its protein is CASSLSLAGGGYTF.

CDR3 sequence (DNA): TGCGCCAGCAGCTTGACACTACAGGGAAATACGCAGTATTTT. The encoded protein is CASSLTLQGNTQYF. The rearrangement joins TRBV5-1 to TRBJ2-3; a possible D gene is TRBD1 (6 bases). Trimming pared 1 base from V and 7 bases from J, leaving 13 bases between. Germline-derived CDR1 and CDR2 are SGHRS and YFSETQ. The CDR3 has 14 residues.

This clone was observed a handful of times. The chain combines TRBV30 with TRBJ1-3; D not certain. CDR1 and CDR2 (germline): GTSNPN, SVGIG (reference sequence). The ends were cut back, 3 bases at V and 14 bases at J, with 14 bases in the middle. This CDR3 has 11 residues. In DNA form, the CDR3 reads TGTGCCTGGAGAGATCCCCGGGTACTATATTTT. Protein: CAWRDPRVLYF.

J is TRBJ1-1 and V is TRBV10-2; D call uncertain. V lost 6 bases to trimming and J lost 3 bases, with 11 bases between them. This CDR3 spans 13 amino acids. The germline gives CDR1 WSHSY, CDR2 SAAADI. CDR3 amino acids: CASRVIEDTEAFF. The DNA for the CDR3 is TGCGCCAGCAGGGTCATAGAGGACACTGAAGCTTTCTTT.

This clone is a singleton in its sample. This sequence joins TRBV20-1 and TRBJ2-3; D gene ambiguous. The CDR3 is 11 amino acids. Germline V gives CDR1 DFQATT, CDR2 SNEGSKA (reference sequence). Trimming removed 1 base at V and 5 bases at J, with 4 bases between. The CDR3 DNA reads as TGCAGTGCTAGAGTCGGAGATACGCAGTATTTT. Translating it yields CSARVGDTQYF.

The chain recombines TRBV5-1 with TRBJ2-3, with a tentative D call TRBD2 (6 bases). Germline-derived CDR1 and CDR2 are SGHRS and YFSETQ. The CDR3 runs to 16 residues. V was clipped by 0 bases and J by 1 base, with 12 bases between them. The CDR3 spells CASSLDWGGGTDTQYF. DNA for the CDR3: TGCGCCAGCAGCTTGGACTGGGGAGGTGGCACAGATACGCAGTATTTT.

V usage is TRBV30 and J usage is TRBJ1-1; no reliable D call. Germline V gives CDR1 GTSNPN, CDR2 SVGIG (reference sequence). The CDR3 totals 17 residues. V lost 0 bases and J lost 4, with 21 bases in between. The chain's CDR3 is CAWSVLQVGSGSTEAFF. The CDR3 DNA is TGTGCCTGGAGTGTTCTGCAGGTAGGGTCCGGGAGCACTGAAGCTTTCTTT. Filled out from reference TRBV30 and TRBJ1-1, the complete variable domain reads SQTIHQWPATLVQPVGSPLSLECTVEGTSNPNLYWYRQAAGRGLQLLFYSVGIGQISSEVPQNLSASRPQDRQFILSSKKLLLSDSGFYLCAWSVLQVGSGSTEAFFGQGTRLTVV.